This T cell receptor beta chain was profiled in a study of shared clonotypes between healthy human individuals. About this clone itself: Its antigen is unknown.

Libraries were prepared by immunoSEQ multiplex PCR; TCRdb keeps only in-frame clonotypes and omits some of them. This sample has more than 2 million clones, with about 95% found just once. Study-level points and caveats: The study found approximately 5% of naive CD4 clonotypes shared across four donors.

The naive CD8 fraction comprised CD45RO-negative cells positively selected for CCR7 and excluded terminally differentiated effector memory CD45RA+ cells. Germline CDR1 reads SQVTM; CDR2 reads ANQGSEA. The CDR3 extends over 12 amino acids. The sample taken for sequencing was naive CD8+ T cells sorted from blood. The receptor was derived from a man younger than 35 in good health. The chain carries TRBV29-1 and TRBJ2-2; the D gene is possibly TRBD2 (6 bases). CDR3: CTGGRNTGELFF. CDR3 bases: TGCACCGGGGGAAGGAACACCGGGGAGCTGTTTTTT.